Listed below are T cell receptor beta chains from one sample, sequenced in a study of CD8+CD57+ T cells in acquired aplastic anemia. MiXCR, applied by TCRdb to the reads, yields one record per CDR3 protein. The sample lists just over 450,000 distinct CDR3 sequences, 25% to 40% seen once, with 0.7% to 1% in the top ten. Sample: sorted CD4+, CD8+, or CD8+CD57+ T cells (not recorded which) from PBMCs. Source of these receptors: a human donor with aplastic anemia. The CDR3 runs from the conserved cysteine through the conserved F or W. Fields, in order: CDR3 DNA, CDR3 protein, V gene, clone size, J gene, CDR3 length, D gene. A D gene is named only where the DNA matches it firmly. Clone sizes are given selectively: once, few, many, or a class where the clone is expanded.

DNA: TGTGCCAGCAGCCTTCTGGCCCCCAATGAGCAGTTCTTC; CDR3: CASSLLAPNEQFF; V: TRBV14; size: once; J: TRBJ2-1; length: 13; D: NA
DNA: TGCGCCAGCAGCTTGCTGGGGACCCAGTACTTC; CDR3: CASSLLGTQYF; V: TRBV10-1; size: few; J: TRBJ2-5; length: 11; D: NA
DNA: TGTGCCAGCAGTCCCCAGGGATCCTATGGCTACACCTTC; CDR3: CASSPQGSYGYTF; V: TRBV12-3/TRBV12-4; size: NA; J: TRBJ1-2; length: 13; D: NA
DNA: TGTGCCAGCAGTCCCCCCAGACAGGGTAACTATGGCTACACCTTC; CDR3: CASSPPRQGNYGYTF; V: TRBV12-3/TRBV12-4; size: NA; J: TRBJ1-2; length: 15; D: TRBD1
DNA: TGTGCCAGCAGACAGGACCGGACAGCGAACACTGAAGCTTTCTTT; CDR3: CASRQDRTANTEAFF; V: TRBV10-3; size: NA; J: TRBJ1-1; length: 15; D: NA
DNA: TGTGCCAGCACTCACACGGGTAGGGACGACACCATATATTTT; CDR3: CASTHTGRDDTIYF; V: TRBV6-5; size: NA; J: TRBJ1-3; length: 14; D: NA
DNA: TGTGCCAGTAGTATAGGGGACACCCATCAGCCCCAGCATTTT; CDR3: CASSIGDTHQPQHF; V: TRBV19; size: many; J: TRBJ1-5; length: 14; D: NA
DNA: TGTGCCTCAGGTAGAGCGGGGAACAATGAGCAGTTCTTC; CDR3: CASGRAGNNEQFF; V: TRBV6-2/TRBV6-3; size: once; J: TRBJ2-1; length: 13; D: TRBD2
DNA: TGTGCCACCTCGTGGGGGCGAAGAGGGGATACGCAGTATTTT; CDR3: CATSWGRRGDTQYF; V: TRBV24-1; size: NA; J: TRBJ2-3; length: 14; D: NA
DNA: TGTGCCAGCAGTTACTCGATCGGGGGGGGCACTGAAGCTTTCTTT; CDR3: CASSYSIGGGTEAFF; V: TRBV6-5; size: NA; J: TRBJ1-1; length: 15; D: NA
DNA: TGCAGCGTCGAGCGGGGGGGCCTCACCGGGGAGCTGTTTTTT; CDR3: CSVERGGLTGELFF; V: TRBV29-1; size: many; J: TRBJ2-2; length: 14; D: TRBD2
DNA: TGCAGTGCTAGAGATTTGGGAAACGGCAATCAGCCCCAGCATTTT; CDR3: CSARDLGNGNQPQHF; V: TRBV20-1; size: NA; J: TRBJ1-5; length: 15; D: NA
DNA: TGTGCCAGCAGCATCGGGGGGGGAGCCTCGGCCGAGCAGTACTTC; CDR3: CASSIGGGASAEQYF; V: TRBV7-9; size: many; J: TRBJ2-7; length: 15; D: TRBD2
DNA: TGCGCCAGCAGCTCCAGCGGGGGGGCTCAGCAGTTCTTC; CDR3: CASSSSGGAQQFF; V: TRBV5-1; size: NA; J: TRBJ2-1; length: 13; D: TRBD2
DNA: TGTGCCGCGGGTGGGGCAAGTGGAAACACCATATATTTT; CDR3: CAAGGASGNTIYF; V: TRBV4-2; size: few; J: TRBJ1-3; length: 13; D: NA
DNA: TGTGCCAGTAGTACCTCGGCCTCAGAGGGTTCACCCCTCCACTTT; CDR3: CASSTSASEGSPLHF; V: TRBV19; size: many; J: TRBJ1-6; length: 15; D: NA
DNA: TGTGCCAGCAGTCGGGACAGGGGGGGTAACTATGGCTACACCTTC; CDR3: CASSRDRGGNYGYTF; V: TRBV5-4; size: NA; J: TRBJ1-2; length: 15; D: TRBD1
DNA: TGTGCCAGTAGTCCAGGGACTCGTCACCCGTACGAGCAGTACTTC; CDR3: CASSPGTRHPYEQYF; V: TRBV19; size: many; J: TRBJ2-7; length: 15; D: NA
DNA: TGTGCCAGCAGCAAGAGACAGGGGGGAAACACCATATATTTT; CDR3: CASSKRQGGNTIYF; V: TRBV5-5; size: few; J: TRBJ1-3; length: 14; D: TRBD1
DNA: TGTGCCAGCAGTTTCAGCCCCGGAAACACCATATATTTT; CDR3: CASSFSPGNTIYF; V: TRBV27; size: NA; J: TRBJ1-3; length: 13; D: NA
DNA: TGTGCCAGCAGCCAAGGGGCAGAAGAGACCCAGTACTTC; CDR3: CASSQGAEETQYF; V: TRBV4-2; size: few; J: TRBJ2-5; length: 13; D: NA
DNA: TGCAGTGCCAGGACATATCGCGGCATCATATATTTT; CDR3: CSARTYRGIIYF; V: TRBV20-1; size: few; J: TRBJ1-3; length: 12; D: NA
DNA: TGTGCCAGCAGCGCCAGGACAGGAACCTACGAGCAGTACTTC; CDR3: CASSARTGTYEQYF; V: TRBV9; size: NA; J: TRBJ2-7; length: 14; D: TRBD1
DNA: TGTGCCAGCGAGACAGGGGGTAACACTGAAGCTTTCTTT; CDR3: CASETGGNTEAFF; V: TRBV19; size: many; J: TRBJ1-1; length: 13; D: TRBD1
DNA: TGCAGTGCTAGATCCGCTAGCGGGGGACACTCCTACAATGAGCAGTTCTTC; CDR3: CSARSASGGHSYNEQFF; V: TRBV20-1; size: NA; J: TRBJ2-1; length: 17; D: TRBD2
DNA: TGTGCCAGCAGCGTAGACGGAACAGGGGGCGACGAGCAGTACTTC; CDR3: CASSVDGTGGDEQYF; V: TRBV9; size: NA; J: TRBJ2-7; length: 15; D: TRBD1
DNA: TGTGCCAGCAGTAGGGACAGGGACGAGCAGTACTTC; CDR3: CASSRDRDEQYF; V: TRBV6-1; size: many; J: TRBJ2-7; length: 12; D: TRBD1
DNA: TGTGCCACCAGTAGAACTTCCGTGGGACTCCTCCCCAACGAGCAGTACTTC; CDR3: CATSRTSVGLLPNEQYF; V: TRBV15; size: many; J: TRBJ2-7; length: 17; D: NA
DNA: TGTGCCAGCAGTGTTTATGGGACAGGGGTGAACTATGGCTACACCTTC; CDR3: CASSVYGTGVNYGYTF; V: TRBV24-1; size: NA; J: TRBJ1-2; length: 16; D: TRBD1
DNA: TGTGCCAGCAGCTCCCTCCGGACAACCAATGAAGCTTTCTTT; CDR3: CASSSLRTTNEAFF; V: TRBV7-6; size: many; J: TRBJ1-1; length: 14; D: NA
DNA: TGTGCCAGCAGCCAAGGGGGGGTTCAGCCCCAGCATTTT; CDR3: CASSQGGVQPQHF; V: TRBV7-2; size: NA; J: TRBJ1-5; length: 13; D: NA
DNA: TGCAGTGGAAGGACAGGGGGCGGGAACACTGAAGCTTTCTTT; CDR3: CSGRTGGGNTEAFF; V: TRBV20-1; size: many; J: TRBJ1-1; length: 14; D: TRBD1
DNA: TGTGCCAGCAGCTTAGGCCGACTAGTCTACGAGCAGTACTTC; CDR3: CASSLGRLVYEQYF; V: TRBV7-8; size: many; J: TRBJ2-7; length: 14; D: NA
DNA: TGTGCCAGCAGCGAAAGACTAGCGGGAGGTTGGGGGGAGCTGTTTTTT; CDR3: CASSERLAGGWGELFF; V: TRBV25-1; size: NA; J: TRBJ2-2; length: 16; D: TRBD2
DNA: TGTGCCAGCAGCCCTGGACAAGACGCCTACGAGCAGTACTTC; CDR3: CASSPGQDAYEQYF; V: TRBV9; size: many; J: TRBJ2-7; length: 14; D: NA
DNA: TGTGCCAGCAGTTTCTCCGGGATTGACGACGAGCAGTACTTC; CDR3: CASSFSGIDDEQYF; V: TRBV12-3/TRBV12-4; size: few; J: TRBJ2-7; length: 14; D: NA
DNA: TGCGCCAGCGGGCATATGAGACTAGATGACGGGGAGCTGTTTTTT; CDR3: CASGHMRLDDGELFF; V: TRBV5-1; size: few; J: TRBJ2-2; length: 15; D: NA
DNA: TGTGCCAGCAGTTGGGACAGGGATGACGAGCAGTACTTC; CDR3: CASSWDRDDEQYF; V: TRBV2; size: many; J: TRBJ2-7; length: 13; D: TRBD1
DNA: TGTGCCAGCAATCCGGGACAGCTAGTTTATGGCTACACCTTC; CDR3: CASNPGQLVYGYTF; V: TRBV6-1; size: few; J: TRBJ1-2; length: 14; D: TRBD1
DNA: TGTGCCAGCAGGAGACTACTAGCGGGGAGAGACTACGAGCAGTACTTC; CDR3: CASRRLLAGRDYEQYF; V: TRBV7-4; size: NA; J: TRBJ2-7; length: 16; D: TRBD2
DNA: TGCGCCAGCAACGATGAAGGGGGGAATAATTCACCCCTCCACTTT; CDR3: CASNDEGGNNSPLHF; V: TRBV5-1; size: NA; J: TRBJ1-6; length: 15; D: NA
DNA: TGCAGTGCTAGAGCCCCGGGACAGGGACCCTACGAGCAGTACTTC; CDR3: CSARAPGQGPYEQYF; V: TRBV20-1; size: NA; J: TRBJ2-7; length: 15; D: TRBD1
DNA: TGTGCCACTGGATACGACGGGAATACAGATACGCAGTATTTT; CDR3: CATGYDGNTDTQYF; V: TRBV24-1; size: many; J: TRBJ2-3; length: 14; D: NA
DNA: TGTGCCAGCAGCTTAGATGGGGGGGCCTGGCAGCCCCAGCATTTT; CDR3: CASSLDGGAWQPQHF; V: TRBV11-2; size: NA; J: TRBJ1-5; length: 15; D: NA
DNA: TGCGCCAGCAGCCAAGAATTAAGGGGGCTCTATCAGCCCCAGCATTTT; CDR3: CASSQELRGLYQPQHF; V: TRBV4-1; size: few; J: TRBJ1-5; length: 16; D: TRBD1
DNA: TGCGCCAGCAGCTTGGTGCTGCGGGGCTACACAGATACGCAGTATTTT; CDR3: CASSLVLRGYTDTQYF; V: TRBV5-1; size: few; J: TRBJ2-3; length: 16; D: NA
DNA: TGTGCCAGCAGTGGCCCAGGGGATACCTACGAGCAGTACTTC; CDR3: CASSGPGDTYEQYF; V: TRBV25-1; size: NA; J: TRBJ2-7; length: 14; D: NA
DNA: TGTGCCAGCAGCTTAGGGGTTGGAGGGACTAGCGGGTACGAGCAGTACTTC; CDR3: CASSLGVGGTSGYEQYF; V: TRBV7-6; size: NA; J: TRBJ2-7; length: 17; D: TRBD2